These T cell receptor beta chains were read from a single sample in a study of shared clonotypes between healthy human individuals. The table came from immunoSEQ multiplex PCR; TCRdb's copy has only in-frame clones and leaves some out. The sample has approximately 500,000 clones, 90% to 96% seen once. The sequencing sample was made of naive CD4+ T cells sorted from blood. Receptors originate from a woman younger than 45 in good health. The CDR3 runs from the conserved cysteine through the conserved F or W. A D gene is named only where the DNA matches it firmly. A clone size is listed for some rows: how often the clone was seen (once, few, many), or a class if it is expanded.

>TRBV5-6|-|TRBD2|TRBJ2-2
CASSLPGLAFTGELFF
TGTGCCAGCAGCTTGCCGGGACTAGCGTTTACCGGGGAGCTGTTTTTT
>TRBV27|-|-|TRBJ1-1
CASSPHRVEDTEAFF
TGTGCCAGCAGTCCACACAGGGTCGAGGACACTGAAGCTTTCTTT
>TRBV6-5|-|TRBD2|TRBJ2-1
CASSVTSGSRNEQFF
TGTGCCAGCAGCGTGACTAGCGGGAGCCGGAATGAGCAGTTCTTC
>TRBV5-1|-|-|TRBJ1-2
CASSLDGGPGYTF
TGCGCCAGCAGCTTGGACGGGGGGCCTGGCTACACCTTC
>TRBV28|-|-|TRBJ1-2
CASSQRDVYGYTF
TGTGCCAGCAGTCAGAGGGACGTCTATGGCTACACCTTC
>TRBV11-2|-|-|TRBJ2-7
CASSSRGGESSYEQYF
TGTGCCAGCAGTTCAAGAGGAGGCGAAAGCTCCTACGAGCAGTACTTC
>TRBV4-1|-|TRBD1|TRBJ2-7
CASRGRPGTGDEQYF
TGCGCCAGCAGGGGACGTCCCGGGACAGGGGACGAGCAGTACTTC
>TRBV4-2|-|TRBD2|TRBJ2-7
CASSHIPSGREEQYF
TGTGCCAGCAGCCATATTCCTAGCGGGAGGGAAGAGCAGTACTTC
>TRBV27|-|-|TRBJ2-7
CASSLKTRGISYEQYF
TGTGCCAGCAGTTTAAAAACCCGGGGGATCTCCTACGAGCAGTACTTC
>TRBV10-3|-|-|TRBJ2-7
CAIGGGPSYEQYF
TGTGCCATCGGCGGCGGTCCCTCCTACGAGCAGTACTTC
>TRBV6-5|-|-|TRBJ1-2
CASSYSPNYGYTF
TGTGCCAGCAGTTACAGTCCAAACTATGGCTACACCTTC
>TRBV11-2|-|-|TRBJ1-1
CASSLDLAGTTLGTEAFF
TGTGCCAGCAGCTTAGATTTGGCAGGAACCACCCTGGGGACTGAAGCTTTCTTT
>TRBV28|-|-|TRBJ1-1
CASSSPPGTEAFF
TGTGCCAGCAGTTCCCCCCCCGGGACTGAAGCTTTCTTT
>TRBV6-6|-|-|TRBJ2-7
CASSPSPLQAAQYF
TGTGCCAGCAGCCCCAGCCCCCTTCAGGCAGCCCAGTACTTC
>TRBV11-3|-|-|TRBJ1-5
CASSLVRGDYSNQPQHF
TGTGCCAGCAGCTTAGTACGGGGAGACTATAGCAATCAGCCCCAGCATTTT
>TRBV21-1|-|-|TRBJ1-3
CASSKKGTGNTIYF
TGTGCCAGCAGCAAAAAGGGGACTGGAAACACCATATATTTT
>TRBV5-1|-|TRBD2|TRBJ2-5
CASSLLAGGQETQYF
TGCGCCAGCAGCTTGCTAGCGGGAGGACAAGAGACCCAGTACTTC
>TRBV5-4|-|-|TRBJ1-2
CASSPAVHYGYTF
TGTGCCAGCAGCCCGGCGGTACACTATGGCTACACCTTC
>TRBV29-1|once|-|TRBJ2-6
CSVAHRRSGANVLTF
TGCAGCGTTGCACACCGGAGGTCTGGGGCCAACGTCCTGACTTTC
>TRBV28|-|TRBD2|TRBJ2-7
CASSLLGASGSLHEQYF
TGTGCCAGCAGTTTACTGGGTGCTAGCGGGAGTTTACACGAGCAGTACTTC
>TRBV4-1|-|-|TRBJ1-5
CASSQGSDWEVYAPQHF
TGCGCCAGCAGCCAAGGCTCGGACTGGGAGGTTTATGCGCCCCAGCATTTT
>TRBV27|once|-|TRBJ2-4
CASSPRESRHIQYF
TGTGCCAGCAGTCCCCGAGAGTCACGACACATTCAGTACTTC
>TRBV2|few|-|TRBJ2-2
CASRDTGELFF
TGTGCCAGCAGGGACACCGGGGAGCTGTTTTTT
>TRBV11-2|-|-|TRBJ2-7
CASSLAPLAPGEQYF
TGTGCCAGCAGCTTAGCCCCCCTAGCGCCCGGCGAGCAGTACTTC
>TRBV6-5|-|-|TRBJ2-5
CASSYLSTYQETQYF
TGTGCCAGCAGTTACCTATCGACTTACCAAGAGACCCAGTACTTC
>TRBV28|-|TRBD2|TRBJ2-1
CASSRVTLAGVIGYNEQFF
TGTGCCAGCAGCCGAGTAACCCTAGCGGGAGTCATAGGATACAATGAGCAGTTCTTC
>TRBV5-8|-|-|TRBJ1-5
CASSANGYQPQHF
TGTGCCAGCAGCGCGAACGGGTATCAGCCCCAGCATTTT
>TRBV2|-|TRBD2|TRBJ2-3
CASKTIGGRTDTQYF
TGTGCCAGCAAGACCATTGGCGGGAGGACAGATACGCAGTATTTT
>TRBV2|-|-|TRBJ2-7
CASSEDGARGQYF
TGTGCCAGCAGTGAGGACGGAGCTCGAGGGCAGTACTTC
>TRBV5-1|-|TRBD1|TRBJ2-2
CASSLTGGITGELFF
TGCGCCAGCAGCTTGACAGGGGGAATCACCGGGGAGCTGTTTTTT
>TRBV11-2|-|-|TRBJ2-7
CASSFQRRYEQYF
TGTGCCAGCAGCTTTCAAAGGAGGTACGAGCAGTACTTC
>TRBV19|-|TRBD1|TRBJ2-5
CASSRKQGVVEETQYF
TGTGCCAGTAGTAGAAAACAGGGGGTCGTTGAAGAGACCCAGTACTTC
>TRBV28|-|TRBD2|TRBJ2-7
CASSSGGGSYEQYF
TGTGCCAGCAGCAGCGGGGGTGGATCCTACGAGCAGTACTTC
>TRBV5-6|-|TRBD1|TRBJ1-4
CASSRDRAEKLFF
TGTGCCAGCAGCAGGGACAGGGCGGAAAAACTGTTTTTT
>TRBV15|-|TRBD2|TRBJ2-3
CATSREVGWREGTDTQYF
TGTGCCACCAGCAGAGAAGTCGGATGGCGGGAGGGCACAGATACGCAGTATTTT
>TRBV10-1|-|-|TRBJ1-3
CASSESRFASGNTIYF
TGCGCCAGCAGTGAGTCCAGATTCGCCTCTGGAAACACCATATATTTT
>TRBV5-1|once|TRBD2|TRBJ2-5
CASDSGSEETQYF
TGCGCCAGTGATAGCGGGTCCGAAGAGACCCAGTACTTC
>TRBV5-6|-|-|TRBJ2-3
CASSLEQRADTQYF
TGTGCCAGCAGCTTGGAACAGAGGGCAGATACGCAGTATTTT
>TRBV28|-|-|TRBJ1-4
CASSLLGTQNEKLFF
TGTGCCAGCAGTTTATTGGGGACCCAAAATGAAAAACTGTTTTTT
>TRBV20-1|-|-|TRBJ2-3
CSAGGREPEYF
TGCAGTGCTGGGGGGCGGGAGCCGGAGTATTTT
>TRBV5-1|-|-|TRBJ1-1
CASSGVVQEAEAFF
TGCGCCAGCAGTGGGGTGGTCCAGGAGGCTGAAGCTTTCTTT
>TRBV28|-|TRBD1|TRBJ2-7
CASSGDRPYEQYF
TGTGCCAGCAGTGGGGACAGACCCTACGAGCAGTACTTC